The clone carrying this T cell receptor beta chain was seen a handful of times. Its antigen is currently unknown. Prepared TCR beta cDNA libraries contained unique molecular identifiers. Via MiXCR, TCRdb re-called the PCR reads, giving one row per CDR3 protein. This sample carries 750,000 to 900,000 distinct CDR3 sequences, about half of them seen once, and the ten largest clones take roughly 4.9%. The V and J ends lost 7 bases and 3 bases respectively, with 12 bases between them. Germline values: CDR1 DFQATT, CDR2 SNEGSKA (reference sequence). This CDR3 contains 12 residues. This specimen comes from a study of post-analysis software for immune sequencing data. Notes on the study in general: Included in a set of roughly five TRBV segments more frequent in patients than controls were TRBV5-6, TRBV5-1 and TRBV20-1.

This TCR came from a girl under 18 with multiple sclerosis. The chain combines TRBV20-1 with TRBJ1-1, with D unclear. The sequenced sample was blood. CDR3 residues: CSVPSRYTEAFF. The CDR3 nucleotides are TGCAGTGTTCCCTCGCGATACACTGAAGCTTTCTTT.